What follows is one T cell receptor (beta chain) and its context. Its antigen is as yet unknown. The sample originates from a study of STAT5B mutations in CD4+ large granular lymphocyte leukemia. Study observations and caveats: Patient CD4-sorted repertoires looked more clonal than healthy CD4+ repertoires, even without putative leukemic clones.

Healthy controls were blood donor buffy coats. The survey-level immunoSEQ assay was used. Profiled with immunoSEQ multiplex PCR; TCRdb holds only in-frame clones, not every one. The sample yields fewer than 30,000 clones, 60% to 85% seen once. The TCR was taken from a human donor in good health. Sequencing used CD4+ T cells from blood buffy coats.

CDR3 sequence reads: CAISADSYQPQHF. The DNA of the CDR3 is TGTGCCATCAGCGCCGACAGTTATCAGCCCCAGCATTTT. This chain links TRBV10-3 with TRBJ1-5, with a weak D call TRBD1 (5 bases). CDR3 length: 13 residues. CDR1 is ENHRY, CDR2 SYGVKD, per germline. V shed 6 bases and J shed 5 bases, with 11 bases lying between them.